This T cell receptor beta chain was found in a study of T-cell reconstitution after alpha-beta-depleted transplantation in children. Study-wide results and caveats: Recipient T cells and thymic progenitors that survived were the source of the high TCRbeta diversity seen at day 60 in some patients. Where alpha-beta T cells came from about two months after transplant was reportedly several hundred expanded graft clones. T-cell counts and diversity were attributed mostly to newly produced T cells one year after transplant.

This clonotype came up a few times. What it binds is unknown. Preparing the TCRbeta library involved the use of unique molecular identifiers. TCRdb recomputed calls from the PCR reads with MiXCR, one row per CDR3 protein. The sample lists some 120,000 distinct CDR3 sequences; 10% were seen once. CDR1 and CDR2 (germline): MGHRA, YSYEKL. With 0 bases removed from V and 3 bases from J, the gap between germline ends came to 7 bases. The CDR3 loop spans 14 amino acids. This sequence originates from a boy aged 2 to 9 with acute lymphoblastic leukemia, due to receive a stem cell transplant. Here the sequenced sample was PBMCs, taken before TCRalphabeta/CD19-depleted stem cell transplant. This chain links TRBV4-1 with TRBJ2-3; maybe TRBD2 (6 bases). CDR3 coding DNA: TGCGCCAGCAGCCAAGAAGGGAGGACAGATACGCAGTATTTT. As protein: CASSQEGRTDTQYF.